Below, 28 T cell receptor beta chains from the same sample are listed, as sequenced in a study of blood T cell repertoires in COVID-19. The repertoire was sequenced with immunoSEQ multiplex PCR; TCRdb's copy has only in-frame clones and lacks some. This sample yields roughly 57,000 clones, of which roughly 89% are seen a single time; more than 6% belongs to the top ten. Sequencing used peripheral blood. These receptors were collected from a woman aged 60-75 years with COVID-19, enrolled during active disease.

The gene calls are TRBV27 and TRBJ1-5; possible D gene TRBD1, 5 bases. Germline assignment: CDR1 MNHEY and CDR2 SMNVEV (reference sequence). Trimming took 5 bases from V and 4 from J, leaving 12 bases between them. The length of the CDR3 is 14 residues. CDR3 coding DNA: TGTGCCAGCAGTCCTAGACAGACAAATCAGCCCCAGCATTTT. Its translation is CASSPRQTNQPQHF.

The chain joins TRBV28 to TRBJ1-2, with a tentative D call TRBD1 (5 bases). CDR3 length: 14 amino acids. Germline CDR1 reads MDHEN; CDR2 reads SYDVKM. Trimming removed 7 bases at V and 7 bases at J, with 19 bases between. CDR3 in DNA: TGTGCCAGCATCCTTTCGGGGGGTCCCGGTGGCTACACCTTC. Translating it yields CASILSGGPGGYTF.

The chain recombines TRBV3-1 (or the pseudogene TRBV3-2) with TRBJ2-3, with TRBD2 as a possible D gene (5 bases). V was trimmed by 4 bases and J by 2 bases, leaving 10 bases between them. The CDR3 extends over 14 amino acids. The germline V gene has CDR1 LGHDT and CDR2 YNNKEL (reference sequence). CDR3 region: CASSRGLLTDTQYF. CDR3 bases: TGTGCCAGCAGCCGTGGACTCCTCACAGATACGCAGTATTTT.

V gene TRBV9 combines with J gene TRBJ2-2, with 7 bases aligning to TRBD2. The CDR3 loop spans 15 amino acids. Germline V CDR1 and CDR2: SGDLS, YYNGEE. The V and J ends lost 4 bases and 0 bases, in that order; junction bases with no gene match: 3. In DNA, the CDR3 is TGTGCCAGCAGCTTCCTAGCGGCGAACACCGGGGAGCTGTTTTTT. It encodes CASSFLAANTGELFF.

The genes are TRBV29-1 and TRBJ1-2, with a weak D call TRBD1 (6 bases). This CDR3 has 16 amino acids. Trimming took 4 bases from V and 6 from J, leaving 24 bases between them. Germline CDR1 and CDR2: SQVTM and ANQGSEA. This CDR3 is CSVVGPTPGGRNGYTF. CDR3 in DNA: TGCAGCGTTGTAGGTCCTACTCCCGGGGGGCGAAATGGCTACACCTTC.

The chain combines TRBV10-3 with TRBJ1-1; 10 nucleotides align to TRBD1. The CDR3 loop spans 16 amino acids. The junction had 3 bases not matched to a gene; V was cut back by 2 bases and J by 0 bases. From germline, CDR1 is ENHRY and CDR2 SYGVKD. CDR3 in amino acids: CAISEPGQGLNTEAFF. CDR3 in DNA: TGTGCCATCAGTGAGCCGGGACAGGGGTTGAACACTGAAGCTTTCTTT.

The chain is built from TRBV11-2 and TRBJ2-7, with D possibly being TRBD2 (6 bases). Germline loops: CDR1 SGHAT, CDR2 FQNNGV. V was cut by 5 bases and J by 7 bases, with 24 bases left in between. The CDR3 covers 16 residues. The CDR3: CASSPSFIGQGGEQYF. The CDR3 coding sequence is TGTGCCAGCAGCCCTAGCTTTATCGGGCAGGGAGGAGAGCAGTACTTC.

This chain connects TRBV9 to TRBJ2-7; a weak D match, TRBD2 (6 bases). The V gene lost 2 bases and the J gene lost 2 bases, with 11 bases spanning the gap. CDR3 length: 14 residues. Germline loops: CDR1 SGDLS, CDR2 YYNGEE. The CDR3 sequence is CASSVTAGPYEQYF. The DNA of the CDR3 is TGTGCCAGCAGCGTGACGGCGGGGCCCTACGAGCAGTACTTC.

The chain couples TRBV29-1 to TRBJ1-6, with 8 bases aligning to TRBD1. CDR3 length equals 13 residues. From germline, CDR1 is SQVTM and CDR2 ANQGSEA. V lost 6 bases and J lost 7; bases outside the gene matches: 5. The CDR3 DNA sequence: TGCAGCGTACGGGACAGGAGAAATTCACCCCTCCACTTT. Translated: CSVRDRRNSPLHF.

The chain employs TRBV6-6 and TRBJ1-2, with D possibly being TRBD1 (6 bases). Germline assignment: CDR1 MNHNY and CDR2 SVGAGI (reference sequence). V lost 5 bases to trimming and J lost 6 bases, with 16 bases between them. The CDR3 is 14 amino acids. The CDR3 nucleotides are TGTGCCAGCAGTCCTGGGACACCCGGACATGGCTACACCTTC. As protein: CASSPGTPGHGYTF.

With regard to this clone: At one end the junction does not follow the germline gene, possibly because of a read error. This chain joins TRBV2 and TRBJ1-1, with TRBD1 matching 11 bases. The CDR3 totals 13 residues. CDR1 is SNHLY, CDR2 FYNNEI, per germline. The CDR3 coding sequence is TGTGCCAGCAGTGGGGAAGGGACAGGGGGGCTATCATTT. Translated, it gives CASSGEGTGGLSF.

The rearrangement joins TRBV5-1 to TRBJ1-1; D gene uncertain. V lost 0 bases to trimming and J lost 1 base, with 4 bases between them. In germline, CDR1 is SGHRS, CDR2 YFSETQ. The CDR3 spans 13 residues. The CDR3 nucleotides read TGCGCCAGCAGCTTGGAGAGGAACACTGAAGCTTTCTTT. It encodes CASSLERNTEAFF.

The chain joins TRBV3-1 (or the pseudogene TRBV3-2) to TRBJ2-3, with 14 bases that match TRBD2. The V gene end was trimmed by 6 bases and the J gene end by 1 base; junction bases not matched to a gene: 0. Germline CDR1 is LGHDT and CDR2 is YNNKEL (reference sequence). The CDR3 covers 15 residues. This chain's CDR3 is CASRGLAGGTDTQYF. In DNA form, the CDR3 reads TGTGCCAGCAGGGGACTAGCGGGAGGCACAGATACGCAGTATTTT.

The V and J genes are TRBV27 and TRBJ2-3, with no clear D. In germline, CDR1 is MNHEY, CDR2 SMNVEV (reference sequence). This CDR3 contains 14 residues. V was cut by 2 bases and J by 3 bases, with 9 bases left in between. CDR3 nucleotides: TGTGCCAGCAGTTTAGCACGTCGGACAGATACGCAGTATTTT. Its translation is CASSLARRTDTQYF.

This clone was seen once. The J gene is TRBJ2-7, the V gene TRBV6-5, with D maybe TRBD1 (6 bases). The CDR3 runs 15 residues. Germline V gene lookup returns CDR1 MNHEY and CDR2 SVGAGI. Trimming removed 0 bases from V and 1 base from J, with 10 bases in between. Here the CDR3 reads CASSYSFQGSYEQYF. The CDR3 DNA is TGTGCCAGCAGTTACTCGTTTCAGGGGTCCTACGAGCAGTACTTC.

In its sample, this clone was seen once. V and J are TRBV28 and TRBJ2-3, with D maybe TRBD2 (5 bases). The germline V gene encodes CDR1 MDHEN and CDR2 SYDVKM. The CDR3 is made up of 17 amino acids. The V gene lost 1 base and the J gene lost 1 base, with 15 bases spanning the gap. The CDR3 coding sequence is TGTGCCAGCAGTTTATATGGGTCGGGAAGGGGCACAGATACGCAGTATTTT. Protein sequence: CASSLYGSGRGTDTQYF.

The chain carries TRBV7-9 and TRBJ1-1; no clear D gene. Germline V gene lookup returns CDR1 SEHNR and CDR2 FQNEAQ (reference sequence). This CDR3 contains 12 residues. Trimming shortened V by 3 bases and J by 2 bases, and 4 bases separated the two germline ends. The CDR3 nucleotides are TGTGCCAGCAGCTTCCCTAACACTGAAGCTTTCTTT. This sequence encodes CASSFPNTEAFF.

This sequence joins TRBV3-1 (or the pseudogene TRBV3-2) and TRBJ1-1; D is possibly TRBD1 (6 bases). In germline, CDR1 is LGHDT, CDR2 YNNKEL (reference sequence). The CDR3 spans 14 residues. Trimming shortened V by 4 bases and J by 1 base, and 10 bases separated the two germline ends. CDR3 sequence reads: CASSLRGRNTEAFF. CDR3 coding DNA: TGTGCCAGCAGCCTCAGGGGAAGGAACACTGAAGCTTTCTTT.

The genes are TRBV4-1 and TRBJ1-3, with 7 positions matching TRBD1. J was trimmed by 2 bases and V by 2 bases; bases with no gene match: 15. The CDR3 contains 19 residues. Germline V gene sequence: CDR1 MGHRA, CDR2 YSYEKL. The CDR3 protein is CASSQPTGRDQGAGNTIYF. Here the CDR3 DNA reads TGCGCCAGCAGCCAACCCACCGGCCGAGATCAGGGGGCTGGAAACACCATATATTTT.

The chain joins TRBV30 to TRBJ2-2; D might be TRBD1 (6 bases). Per the germline V gene, CDR1 is GTSNPN and CDR2 is SVGIG (reference sequence). The CDR3 runs 17 residues. The germline V and J ends were trimmed by 2 bases and 1 base, with 17 bases remaining between them. CDR3 protein: CAWSPSMTGWNTGELFF. In DNA, the CDR3 is TGTGCCTGGAGTCCATCCATGACAGGATGGAACACCGGGGAGCTGTTTTTT.

V gene TRBV7-9 combines with J gene TRBJ2-7; 10 bases fit TRBD2. The germline V gene encodes CDR1 SEHNR and CDR2 FQNEAQ (reference sequence). This CDR3 has 14 residues. V gave up 5 bases and J gave up 0 bases; unmatched junction bases: 1. The CDR3 sequence: CASSTSGNSYEQYF. CDR3 DNA: TGTGCCAGCAGCACTAGCGGGAACTCCTACGAGCAGTACTTC.

V and J are TRBV30 and TRBJ1-1; 9 bases map to TRBD1. In germline, CDR1 is GTSNPN, CDR2 SVGIG (reference sequence). V gave up 1 base and J gave up 4 bases; unmatched junction bases: 4. The CDR3 consists of 14 residues. The DNA for the CDR3 is TGTGCCTGGAGTGGGGACAGGGTGGGCACTGAAGCTTTCTTT. Protein: CAWSGDRVGTEAFF. Together with reference TRBV30 and TRBJ1-1, the CDR3 gives the full variable domain: SQTIHQWPATLVQPVGSPLSLECTVEGTSNPNLYWYRQAAGRGLQLLFYSVGIGQISSEVPQNLSASRPQDRQFILSSKKLLLSDSGFYLCAWSGDRVGTEAFFGQGTRLTVV.

The V call is TRBV28, the J call TRBJ2-7, with 7 bases identical to TRBD2. The CDR3 has 16 amino acids. The V gene end was trimmed by 5 bases and the J gene end by 4 bases; junction bases not matched to a gene: 14. Germline lookup yields CDR1 MDHEN and CDR2 SYDVKM. CDR3 DNA: TGTGCCAGCAGTCCCCTGAGGACTAGAAGGAGTTACGAGCAGTACTTC. Translating it yields CASSPLRTRRSYEQYF.

This chain links TRBV24-1 with TRBJ2-5, with TRBD2 identical over 16 bases. Germline-derived CDR1 and CDR2 are KGHDR and SFDVKD. J was trimmed by 7 bases and V by 3 bases; bases with no gene match: 7. CDR3 length equals 17 residues. CDR3 sequence: CATSDAGLAGGRGTQYF. The CDR3 coding sequence is TGTGCCACCAGTGATGCGGGACTAGCGGGAGGGCGGGGGACCCAGTACTTC.

This sequence joins TRBV20-1 and TRBJ2-7; D ambiguous. Deletions cut 3 bases from V and 4 bases from J, with 10 bases between. The CDR3 has 12 amino acids. The germline V gene has CDR1 DFQATT and CDR2 SNEGSKA (reference sequence). The CDR3 protein is CSASIQEYEQYF. For the CDR3, the DNA is TGCAGTGCTAGTATCCAGGAATACGAGCAGTACTTC.

V usage is TRBV6-5 and J usage is TRBJ1-1; 8 bases agree with TRBD1. The CDR3 is made up of 13 amino acids. Germline values: CDR1 MNHEY, CDR2 SVGAGI. Trimming removed 4 bases from V and 9 bases from J; junction bases left unmatched: 7. DNA for the CDR3: TGTGCCAGCAGTTCCCAGGGGGCGCTTAAAGCTTTCTTT. Translating gives CASSSQGALKAFF.

This chain uses TRBV11-2 with TRBJ2-1; D not certain. Trimming shortened V by 1 base and J by 5 bases, and 3 bases separated the two germline ends. The CDR3 contains 12 residues. Germline-derived CDR1 and CDR2 are SGHAT and FQNNGV. CDR3 amino acids: CASSLGHNEQFF. Written as DNA, the CDR3 is TGTGCCAGCAGCTTAGGGCACAATGAGCAGTTCTTC.

The chain carries TRBV30 and TRBJ2-5; 9 nucleotides agree with TRBD1. V was pared by 2 bases and J by 4 bases, with 8 bases of the junction left unmatched. This CDR3 has 15 residues. Germline CDR1 reads GTSNPN; CDR2 reads SVGIG (reference sequence). The CDR3 DNA reads as TGTGCCTGGAGTATAAAAACAGGGGGCGGAGAGACCCAGTACTTC. Translating gives CAWSIKTGGGETQYF.